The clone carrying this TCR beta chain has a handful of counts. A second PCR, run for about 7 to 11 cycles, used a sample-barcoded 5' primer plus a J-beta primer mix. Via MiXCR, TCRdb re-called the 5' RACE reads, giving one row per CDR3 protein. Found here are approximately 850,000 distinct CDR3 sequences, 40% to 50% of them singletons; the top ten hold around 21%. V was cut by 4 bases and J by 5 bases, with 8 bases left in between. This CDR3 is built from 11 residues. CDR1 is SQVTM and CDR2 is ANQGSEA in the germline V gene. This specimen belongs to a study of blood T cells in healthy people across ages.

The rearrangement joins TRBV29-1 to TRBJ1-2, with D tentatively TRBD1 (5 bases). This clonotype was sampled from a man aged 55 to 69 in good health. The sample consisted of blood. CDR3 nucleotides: TGCAGCGTTGGAGAGGGGTATGGCTACACCTTC. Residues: CSVGEGYGYTF.